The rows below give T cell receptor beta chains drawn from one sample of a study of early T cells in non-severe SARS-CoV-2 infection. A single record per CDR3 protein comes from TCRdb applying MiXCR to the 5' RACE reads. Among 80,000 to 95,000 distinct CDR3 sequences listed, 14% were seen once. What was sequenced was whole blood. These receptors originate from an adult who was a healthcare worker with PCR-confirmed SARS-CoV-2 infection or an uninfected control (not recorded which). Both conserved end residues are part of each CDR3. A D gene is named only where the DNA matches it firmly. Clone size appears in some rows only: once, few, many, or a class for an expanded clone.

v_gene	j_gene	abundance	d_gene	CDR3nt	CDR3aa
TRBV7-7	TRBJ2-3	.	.	TGTGCCAGCAGCTTAGGCAGCTCAGATACGCAGTATTTT	CASSLGSSDTQYF
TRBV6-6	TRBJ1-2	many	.	TGTGCCACAACGCGGGATATTAACGGCTACACCTTC	CATTRDINGYTF
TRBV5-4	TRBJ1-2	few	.	TGTGCCAGCAGCCCGTCGGGGCCAGGTGGAGAGACCTTC	CASSPSGPGGETF
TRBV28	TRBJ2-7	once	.	TGTGCCAGCTTTGGGGTCCCGACCAAGCTCTACGAGCAGTACTTC	CASFGVPTKLYEQYF
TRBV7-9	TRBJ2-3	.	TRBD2	TGTGCCAGCAGCTTAACCGCGGGGGTACCTCCGGATACGCAGTATTTT	CASSLTAGVPPDTQYF
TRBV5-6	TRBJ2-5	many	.	TGTGCCAGCAGCTTGTTCGTGTCAGTTCGGGTCGAGACCCAGTACTTC	CASSLFVSVRVETQYF
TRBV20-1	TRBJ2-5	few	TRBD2	TGCAGTGCTCGGACTAGCGGTCTACAAGAGACCCAGTACTTC	CSARTSGLQETQYF
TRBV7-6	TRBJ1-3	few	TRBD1	TGTGCCAGCAGCTTAGCCCCACAGGGGTCTGGAAACACCATATATTTT	CASSLAPQGSGNTIYF
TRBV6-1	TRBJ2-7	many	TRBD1	TGTGCCAGCAGTGCATCGGGACAGGGATTCGAGCAGTACTTC	CASSASGQGFEQYF
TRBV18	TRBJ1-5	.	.	TGTGCCAGCTCACGCTCGACCCAGGGGCGAAATCAGCCCCAGCATTTT	CASSRSTQGRNQPQHF
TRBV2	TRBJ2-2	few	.	TGTGCCAGCACGATCAGGGAGAACACCGGGGAGCTGTTTTTT	CASTIRENTGELFF
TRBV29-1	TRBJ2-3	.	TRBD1	TGCAGCGTTTACGGACAGGGGGTGGCAGATACGCAGTATTTT	CSVYGQGVADTQYF
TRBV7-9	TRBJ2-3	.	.	TGTGCCTCCGGCAGAAACACAGATACGCAGTATTTT	CASGRNTDTQYF
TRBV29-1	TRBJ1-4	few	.	TGCAGCGTTGGACACGTAGAGGGGGGAAAACTGTTTTTT	CSVGHVEGGKLFF
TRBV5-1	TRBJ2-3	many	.	TGCGCCAGCAGCTTGATGCCGAGAGATACGCAGTATTTT	CASSLMPRDTQYF
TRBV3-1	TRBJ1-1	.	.	TGTGCCAGCAGCCAAGGGCCCAACGGTGAAGCTTTCTTT	CASSQGPNGEAFF
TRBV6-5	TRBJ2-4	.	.	TGTGCCAGCAGTTTAACCGGGACCCGGGGCCTTGGAGCCAAAAACATTCAGTACTTC	CASSLTGTRGLGAKNIQYF
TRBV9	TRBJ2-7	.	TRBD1	TGTGCCAGCAGCGTAGAAGGGGGCGCGCAGTACTTC	CASSVEGGAQYF
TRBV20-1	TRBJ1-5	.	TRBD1	TGCAGTGCTCTTCCCCGGGACAGGGGCAATCAGCCCCAGCATTTT	CSALPRDRGNQPQHF
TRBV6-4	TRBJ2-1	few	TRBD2	TGTGCCAGCAGTGACTCGAGGACTAGCGGGGGGAGGCGCAGTGAGCAGTTCTTC	CASSDSRTSGGRRSEQFF
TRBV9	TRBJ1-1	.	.	TGTGCCAGCAGGGCAGTCAGTAGGACTGAAGCTTTCTTT	CASRAVSRTEAFF
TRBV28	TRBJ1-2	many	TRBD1	TGTGCCAGCAGTAAGACAGGGATCAATGGCTACACCTTC	CASSKTGINGYTF
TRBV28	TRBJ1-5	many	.	TGTGCCAGCAGTTTCCCAGGGAACAATCAGCCCCAGCATTTT	CASSFPGNNQPQHF
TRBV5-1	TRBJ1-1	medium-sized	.	TGCGCCAGCACCTCAGGGGTGATGAACACTGAAGCTTTCTTT	CASTSGVMNTEAFF
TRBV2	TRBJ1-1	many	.	TGTGCCACCCAGGCACAGATGAACACTGAAGCTTTCTTT	CATQAQMNTEAFF
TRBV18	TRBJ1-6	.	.	TGTGCCAGCTCCCGCCTTGAGGGGACCTATAATTCACCCCTCCACTTT	CASSRLEGTYNSPLHF